What follows are 8 T cell receptor beta chains derived from one specimen sequenced in a study of shared clonotypes between healthy human individuals. Using immunoSEQ multiplex PCR, the repertoire was profiled, and TCRdb retains in-frame clones only, with some absent. Of approximately 500,000 clones in the sample, about 96% were seen once. Input material: naive CD4+ T cells sorted from blood. Regarding subset: CD45RA+ positively selected. The receptors derive from a young woman in good health.

The rearrangement uses TRBV5-1 and TRBJ2-7, with D hard to call. The CDR3 runs to 15 residues. Trimming cost V 3 bases and J 0 bases, with 13 bases left between them. CDR1 and CDR2 (germline): SGHRS, YFSETQ. CDR3 nucleotide sequence: TGCGCCAGCAGCTACGTGGGAACGAGCTCCTACGAGCAGTACTTC. Encoded protein: CASSYVGTSSYEQYF. Full variable domain (outside the CDR3, taken from reference TRBV5-1 and TRBJ2-7): KAGVTQTPRYLIKTRGQQVTLSCSPISGHRSVSWYQQTPGQGLQFLFEYFSETQRNKGNFPGRFSGRQFSNSRSEMNVSTLELGDSALYLCASSYVGTSSYEQYFGPGTRLTVT.

The CDR3 is CASDTGTGVTDTQYF. The DNA of the CDR3 is TGCGCCAGCGACACCGGGACCGGAGTCACAGATACGCAGTATTTT. V and J are TRBV10-2 and TRBJ2-3; D may correspond to TRBD1 or TRBD2 (5 bases each). This CDR3 has 15 residues. Germline V gene lookup returns CDR1 WSHSY and CDR2 SAAADI. Trimming left V 8 bases short and J 2 bases short, with 17 bases between.

The chain is built from TRBV7-8 and TRBJ1-5; D is undetermined. Trimming pared 5 bases from V and 3 bases from J, leaving 14 bases between. The CDR3 extends over 15 amino acids. Germline CDR1 is SGHVS and CDR2 is FQNEAQ. The CDR3 DNA follows: TGTGCCAGCAGCCCGAGTAGAGTTATCAATCAGCCCCAGCATTTT. Encoded protein: CASSPSRVINQPQHF.

The chain combines TRBV19 with TRBJ1-5, with D tentatively TRBD1 (5 bases). CDR1 LNHDA and CDR2 SQIVND come from the germline V gene (reference sequence). The CDR3 runs to 16 residues. Trimming took off 5 bases at V and 7 bases at J, with 21 bases between the two ends. CDR3 protein: CASSPGTLGVWQPQHF. DNA for the CDR3: TGTGCCAGTAGTCCCGGGACTTTGGGAGTTTGGCAGCCCCAGCATTTT.

This chain connects TRBV19 to TRBJ2-1, with a possible D match to TRBD2 (7 bases). V dropped 5 bases and J dropped 4 bases, with 12 bases sitting between them. Germline loops: CDR1 LNHDA, CDR2 SQIVND (reference sequence). The CDR3 runs to 14 residues. The CDR3 is CASSGGALYNEQFF. The CDR3 DNA reads as TGTGCCAGTAGTGGGGGGGCGTTATACAATGAGCAGTTCTTC.

Here the CDR3 DNA reads TGTGCCAGCAGACGGGCGGGGACTAGCATATCCTACGAGCAGTACTTC. As protein: CASRRAGTSISYEQYF. J is TRBJ2-7 and V is TRBV27; 9 bases match TRBD2. The junction had 10 bases not matched to a gene; V was cut back by 6 bases and J by 1 base. Germline CDR1 reads MNHEY; CDR2 reads SMNVEV (reference sequence). This CDR3 is 16 amino acids long.

The gene calls are TRBV9 and TRBJ2-1; D call uncertain. Trimming shortened V by 4 bases and J by 0 bases, and 23 bases separated the two germline ends. The CDR3 contains 19 residues. Per the germline V gene, CDR1 is SGDLS and CDR2 is YYNGEE. CDR3 loop: CASSPPMPVSLSSYNEQFF. The CDR3 DNA sequence: TGTGCCAGCAGCCCGCCTATGCCCGTTTCTCTCTCCTCCTACAATGAGCAGTTCTTC.

This rearrangement joins TRBV18 to TRBJ2-7; TRBD1 is a possible D gene (6 bases). The CDR3 extends over 16 amino acids. Trimming stripped 4 bases from V and 4 bases from J, with 20 bases between. Germline CDR1 and CDR2: KGHSH and LQKENI. In nucleotides, the CDR3 is TGTGCCAGCTCACTGCGACCGGGACAAACCCCATACGAGCAGTACTTC. It is translated as CASSLRPGQTPYEQYF.